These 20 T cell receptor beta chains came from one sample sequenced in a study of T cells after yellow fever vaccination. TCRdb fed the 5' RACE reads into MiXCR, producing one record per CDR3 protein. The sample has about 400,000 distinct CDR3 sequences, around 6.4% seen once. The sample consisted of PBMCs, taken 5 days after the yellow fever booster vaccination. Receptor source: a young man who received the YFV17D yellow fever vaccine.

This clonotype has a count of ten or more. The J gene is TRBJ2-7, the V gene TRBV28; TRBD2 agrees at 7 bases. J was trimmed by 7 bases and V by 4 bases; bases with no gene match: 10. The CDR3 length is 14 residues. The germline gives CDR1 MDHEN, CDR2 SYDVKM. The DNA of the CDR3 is TGTGCCAGCAGTTCGGGGACTACCCCTGGTGAGCAGTACTTC. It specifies CASSSGTTPGEQYF.

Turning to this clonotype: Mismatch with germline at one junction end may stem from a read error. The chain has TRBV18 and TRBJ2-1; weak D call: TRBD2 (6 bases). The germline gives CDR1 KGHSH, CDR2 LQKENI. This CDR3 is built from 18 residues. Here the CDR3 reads CACSPKVPTMGGYNEQFF. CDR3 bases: TGTGCCTGCTCACCTAAAGTGCCGACTATGGGGGGTTACAATGAGCAGTTCTTC.

CDR3 nucleotide sequence: TGCGCCAGCAGCTTTGCCGCGACGAACACTGAAGCTTTCTTT. Protein product: CASSFAATNTEAFF. V gene TRBV5-1 combines with J gene TRBJ1-1, with no clear D. The V gene's germline CDR1 is SGHRS and CDR2 YFSETQ. The CDR3 length is 14 residues. Trimming stripped 2 bases from V and 1 base from J, with 9 bases between. Filled out from reference TRBV5-1 and TRBJ1-1, the complete variable domain reads KAGVTQTPRYLIKTRGQQVTLSCSPISGHRSVSWYQQTPGQGLQFLFEYFSETQRNKGNFPGRFSGRQFSNSRSEMNVSTLELGDSALYLCASSFAATNTEAFFGQGTRLTVV.

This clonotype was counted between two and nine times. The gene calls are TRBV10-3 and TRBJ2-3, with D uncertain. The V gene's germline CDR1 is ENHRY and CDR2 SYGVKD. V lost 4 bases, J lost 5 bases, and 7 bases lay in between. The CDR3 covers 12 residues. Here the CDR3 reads CAISVREDTQYF. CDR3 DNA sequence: TGTGCCATCAGTGTGCGTGAAGATACGCAGTATTTT.

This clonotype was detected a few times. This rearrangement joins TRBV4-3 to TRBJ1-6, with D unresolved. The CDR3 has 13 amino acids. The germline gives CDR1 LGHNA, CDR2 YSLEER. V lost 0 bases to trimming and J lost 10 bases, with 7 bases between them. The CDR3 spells CASSQDIRSPLHF. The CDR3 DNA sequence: TGCGCCAGCAGCCAAGATATCAGATCACCCCTCCACTTT.

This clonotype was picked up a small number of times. CDR3 sequence (DNA): TGCAGTGCTCCTGACAGGGGGCGGCCCTCCTATAATTCACCCCTCCACTTT. As protein: CSAPDRGRPSYNSPLHF. The chain employs TRBV20-1 and TRBJ1-6, with 10 positions matching TRBD1. This CDR3 is built from 17 residues. Germline CDR1 and CDR2: DFQATT and SNEGSKA (reference sequence). With V trimmed by 5 bases and J by 0 bases, 7 bases remained unmatched.

In nucleotides, the CDR3 is TGCAGTGCTAGAGATGGGCTCCGCATCGACTACGAGCAGTACTTC. Its translation: CSARDGLRIDYEQYF. V usage is TRBV20-1 and J usage is TRBJ2-7; no reliable D call. Looked up from germline, CDR1 is DFQATT and CDR2 is SNEGSKA (reference sequence). The CDR3 covers 15 residues. Trimming removed 0 bases at V and 3 bases at J, with 15 bases between.

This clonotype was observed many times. CDR3 coding DNA: TGTGCCAGCAGCCAAGAAACCGGACTGACTCCCTACAATGAGCAGTTCTTC. This sequence encodes CASSQETGLTPYNEQFF. This chain links TRBV14 with TRBJ2-1, with D perhaps TRBD2 (5 bases). V was shortened by 0 bases and J by 2 bases, with 14 bases between the two germline ends. The CDR3 totals 17 residues. Germline-derived CDR1 and CDR2 are SGHDN and FVKESK.

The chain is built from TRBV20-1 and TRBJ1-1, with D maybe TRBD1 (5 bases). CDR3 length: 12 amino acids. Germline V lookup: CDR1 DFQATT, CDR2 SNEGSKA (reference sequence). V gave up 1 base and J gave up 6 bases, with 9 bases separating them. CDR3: CSARGTTAEAFF. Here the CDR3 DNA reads TGCAGTGCTAGAGGGACAACGGCTGAAGCTTTCTTT.

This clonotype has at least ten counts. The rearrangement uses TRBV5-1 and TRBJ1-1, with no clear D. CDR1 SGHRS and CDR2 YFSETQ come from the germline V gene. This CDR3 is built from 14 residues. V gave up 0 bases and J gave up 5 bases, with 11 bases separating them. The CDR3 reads CASSLEVRDTEAFF. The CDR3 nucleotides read TGCGCCAGCAGCTTGGAGGTCAGAGATACTGAAGCTTTCTTT.

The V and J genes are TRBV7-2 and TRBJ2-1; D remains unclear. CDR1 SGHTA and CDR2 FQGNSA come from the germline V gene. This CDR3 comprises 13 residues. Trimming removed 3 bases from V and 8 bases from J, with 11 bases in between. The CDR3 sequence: CASSFRSLDEQFF. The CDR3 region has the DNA TGTGCCAGCAGCTTCCGAAGTTTAGATGAGCAGTTCTTC.

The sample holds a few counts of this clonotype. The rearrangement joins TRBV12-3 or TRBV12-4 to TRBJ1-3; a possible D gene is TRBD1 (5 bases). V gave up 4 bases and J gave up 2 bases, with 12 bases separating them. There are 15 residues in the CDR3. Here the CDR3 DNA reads TGTGCCAGCAGTTCCTTGGGGGAAACTGGAAACACCATATATTTT. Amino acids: CASSSLGETGNTIYF.

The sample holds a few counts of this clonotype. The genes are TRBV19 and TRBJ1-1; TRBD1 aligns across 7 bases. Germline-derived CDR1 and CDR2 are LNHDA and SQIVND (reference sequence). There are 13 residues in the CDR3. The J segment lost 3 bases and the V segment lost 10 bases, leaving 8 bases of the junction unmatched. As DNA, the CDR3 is TGTGCCACAAACCTCCAGGGGGACACTGAAGCTTTCTTT. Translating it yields CATNLQGDTEAFF. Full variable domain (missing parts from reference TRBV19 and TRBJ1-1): DGGITQSPKYLFRKEGQNVTLSCEQNLNHDAMYWYRQDPGQGLRLIYYSQIVNDFQKGDIAEGYSVSREKKESFPLTVTSAQKNPTAFYLCATNLQGDTEAFFGQGTRLTVV.

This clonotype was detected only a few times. The DNA for the CDR3 is TGCAGTTCCGGGACAGATACGCAGTATTTT. It codes for CSSGTDTQYF. The genes are TRBV20-1 and TRBJ2-3; D unresolved. The V and J ends lost 8 bases and 3 bases respectively, with 6 bases between them. The germline V gene has CDR1 DFQATT and CDR2 SNEGSKA (reference sequence). The CDR3 consists of 10 residues.

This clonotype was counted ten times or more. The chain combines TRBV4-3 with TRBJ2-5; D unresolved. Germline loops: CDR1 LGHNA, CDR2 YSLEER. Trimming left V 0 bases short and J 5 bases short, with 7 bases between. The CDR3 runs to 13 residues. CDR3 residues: CASSQDGVETQYF. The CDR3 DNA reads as TGCGCCAGCAGCCAAGATGGAGTTGAGACCCAGTACTTC.

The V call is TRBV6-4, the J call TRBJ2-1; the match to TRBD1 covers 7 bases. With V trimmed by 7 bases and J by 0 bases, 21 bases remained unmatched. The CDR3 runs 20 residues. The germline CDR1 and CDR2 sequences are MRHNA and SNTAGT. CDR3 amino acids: CASTTISGTASFPSYNEQFF. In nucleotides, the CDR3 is TGTGCCAGCACGACTATCTCCGGGACAGCTTCTTTTCCCTCCTACAATGAGCAGTTCTTC.

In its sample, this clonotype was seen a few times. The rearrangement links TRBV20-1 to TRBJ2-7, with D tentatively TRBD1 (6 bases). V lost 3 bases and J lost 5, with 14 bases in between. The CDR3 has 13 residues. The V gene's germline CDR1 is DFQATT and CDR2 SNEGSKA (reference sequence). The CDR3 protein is CSARWQGLDEQYF. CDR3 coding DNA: TGCAGTGCTAGGTGGCAGGGGTTGGACGAGCAGTACTTC.

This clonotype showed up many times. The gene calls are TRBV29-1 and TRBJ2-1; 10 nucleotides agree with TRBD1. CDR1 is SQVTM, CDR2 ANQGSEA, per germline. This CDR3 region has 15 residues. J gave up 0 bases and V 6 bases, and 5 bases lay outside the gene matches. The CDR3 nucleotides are TGCAGCGTAGGGGACAGGGGAAGCTCCTACAATGAGCAGTTCTTC. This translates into CSVGDRGSSYNEQFF.

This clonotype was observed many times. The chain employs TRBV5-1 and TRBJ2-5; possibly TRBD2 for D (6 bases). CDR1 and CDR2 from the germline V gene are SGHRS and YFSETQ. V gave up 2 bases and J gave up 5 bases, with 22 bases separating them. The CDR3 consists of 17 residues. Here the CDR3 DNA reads TGCGCCAGCAGCTTTTTTAAGACTAGTCGGTCCCCGGAGACCCAGTACTTC. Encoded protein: CASSFFKTSRSPETQYF.

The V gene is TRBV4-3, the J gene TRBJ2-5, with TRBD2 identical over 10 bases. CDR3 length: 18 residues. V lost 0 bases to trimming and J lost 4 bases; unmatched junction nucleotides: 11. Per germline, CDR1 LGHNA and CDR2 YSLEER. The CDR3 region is CASSQDTPSGRARETQYF. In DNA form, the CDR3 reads TGCGCCAGCAGCCAAGATACTCCCAGCGGGAGGGCCCGAGAGACCCAGTACTTC.